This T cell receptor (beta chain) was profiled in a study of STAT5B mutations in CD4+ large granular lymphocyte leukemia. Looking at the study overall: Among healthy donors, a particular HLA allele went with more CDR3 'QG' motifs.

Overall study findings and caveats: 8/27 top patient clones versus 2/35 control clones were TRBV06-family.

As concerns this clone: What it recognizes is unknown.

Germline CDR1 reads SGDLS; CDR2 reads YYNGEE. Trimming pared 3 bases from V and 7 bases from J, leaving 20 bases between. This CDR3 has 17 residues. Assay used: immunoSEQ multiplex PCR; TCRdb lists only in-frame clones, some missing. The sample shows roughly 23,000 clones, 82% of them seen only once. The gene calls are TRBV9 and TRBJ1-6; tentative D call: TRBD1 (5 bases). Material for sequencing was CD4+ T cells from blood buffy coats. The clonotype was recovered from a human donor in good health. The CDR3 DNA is TGTGCCAGCAGCGCGAAGGCCACGCCGGGGGGAAATTCACCCCTCCACTTT. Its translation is CASSAKATPGGNSPLHF.